The rows below give T cell receptor beta chains drawn from one sample of a study of T cell changes during pregnancy in multiple sclerosis. Clones were sequenced by immunoSEQ multiplex PCR, and TCRdb holds only the in-frame ones, with some missing. The table has more than 30,000 clones, around nine tenths seen once. The specimen was CD4+ T cells from peripheral blood mononuclear cells, collected before pregnancy. These receptors all stem from a female donor with multiple sclerosis, enrolled in a pregnancy study. The CDR3 runs from the conserved cysteine through the conserved F or W.

length	V	J	CDR3
16	TRBV10-3	TRBJ1-2	CAISEPRQGLNYGYTF
15	TRBV5-1	TRBJ2-1	CASSLRAGAYNEQFF
13	TRBV19	TRBJ1-2	CASSNDRNYGYTF
15	TRBV6-6	TRBJ2-1	CASSYSPRVAGGQFF
15	TRBV7-9	TRBJ2-7	CASSPRGFSSYEQYF
14	TRBV9	TRBJ2-2	CASSPRSHTGELFF
15	TRBV5-8	TRBJ2-3	CASSHPGLAIDTQYF
14	TRBV18	TRBJ1-6	CASSPEGAGSPLHF
13	TRBV6-1	TRBJ1-2	CASRPGANYGYTF
15	TRBV6-1	TRBJ2-3	CASSGQGASTDTQYF
15	TRBV5-4	TRBJ1-6	CASRFTGLKNSPLHF